This T cell receptor beta chain was found in a study of blood T cell repertoires in COVID-19. Across the whole study: Samples of COVID-19 (acute and convalescent) were obtained from the United States, Italy and Spain.

V was cut by 3 bases and J by 0 bases, with 9 bases left in between. CDR1 is GTSNPN, CDR2 SVGIG, per germline (reference sequence). The CDR3 sequence is 14 residues long. The protocol was immunoSEQ multiplex PCR, while the TCRdb copy is restricted to in-frame clones and leaves out a portion. The repertoire consists of 85,000 to 100,000 clones, with approximately 86% occurring once and the leading ten covering 6.5% to 9%. The gene calls are TRBV30 and TRBJ1-3; D is unclear. This sequence originates from a man between 60 and 75 years old with acute or convalescent COVID-19. The material sequenced was peripheral blood. CDR3 loop: CAWREGGSGNTIYF. The CDR3 DNA is TGTGCCTGGAGAGAGGGTGGCTCTGGAAACACCATATATTTT.